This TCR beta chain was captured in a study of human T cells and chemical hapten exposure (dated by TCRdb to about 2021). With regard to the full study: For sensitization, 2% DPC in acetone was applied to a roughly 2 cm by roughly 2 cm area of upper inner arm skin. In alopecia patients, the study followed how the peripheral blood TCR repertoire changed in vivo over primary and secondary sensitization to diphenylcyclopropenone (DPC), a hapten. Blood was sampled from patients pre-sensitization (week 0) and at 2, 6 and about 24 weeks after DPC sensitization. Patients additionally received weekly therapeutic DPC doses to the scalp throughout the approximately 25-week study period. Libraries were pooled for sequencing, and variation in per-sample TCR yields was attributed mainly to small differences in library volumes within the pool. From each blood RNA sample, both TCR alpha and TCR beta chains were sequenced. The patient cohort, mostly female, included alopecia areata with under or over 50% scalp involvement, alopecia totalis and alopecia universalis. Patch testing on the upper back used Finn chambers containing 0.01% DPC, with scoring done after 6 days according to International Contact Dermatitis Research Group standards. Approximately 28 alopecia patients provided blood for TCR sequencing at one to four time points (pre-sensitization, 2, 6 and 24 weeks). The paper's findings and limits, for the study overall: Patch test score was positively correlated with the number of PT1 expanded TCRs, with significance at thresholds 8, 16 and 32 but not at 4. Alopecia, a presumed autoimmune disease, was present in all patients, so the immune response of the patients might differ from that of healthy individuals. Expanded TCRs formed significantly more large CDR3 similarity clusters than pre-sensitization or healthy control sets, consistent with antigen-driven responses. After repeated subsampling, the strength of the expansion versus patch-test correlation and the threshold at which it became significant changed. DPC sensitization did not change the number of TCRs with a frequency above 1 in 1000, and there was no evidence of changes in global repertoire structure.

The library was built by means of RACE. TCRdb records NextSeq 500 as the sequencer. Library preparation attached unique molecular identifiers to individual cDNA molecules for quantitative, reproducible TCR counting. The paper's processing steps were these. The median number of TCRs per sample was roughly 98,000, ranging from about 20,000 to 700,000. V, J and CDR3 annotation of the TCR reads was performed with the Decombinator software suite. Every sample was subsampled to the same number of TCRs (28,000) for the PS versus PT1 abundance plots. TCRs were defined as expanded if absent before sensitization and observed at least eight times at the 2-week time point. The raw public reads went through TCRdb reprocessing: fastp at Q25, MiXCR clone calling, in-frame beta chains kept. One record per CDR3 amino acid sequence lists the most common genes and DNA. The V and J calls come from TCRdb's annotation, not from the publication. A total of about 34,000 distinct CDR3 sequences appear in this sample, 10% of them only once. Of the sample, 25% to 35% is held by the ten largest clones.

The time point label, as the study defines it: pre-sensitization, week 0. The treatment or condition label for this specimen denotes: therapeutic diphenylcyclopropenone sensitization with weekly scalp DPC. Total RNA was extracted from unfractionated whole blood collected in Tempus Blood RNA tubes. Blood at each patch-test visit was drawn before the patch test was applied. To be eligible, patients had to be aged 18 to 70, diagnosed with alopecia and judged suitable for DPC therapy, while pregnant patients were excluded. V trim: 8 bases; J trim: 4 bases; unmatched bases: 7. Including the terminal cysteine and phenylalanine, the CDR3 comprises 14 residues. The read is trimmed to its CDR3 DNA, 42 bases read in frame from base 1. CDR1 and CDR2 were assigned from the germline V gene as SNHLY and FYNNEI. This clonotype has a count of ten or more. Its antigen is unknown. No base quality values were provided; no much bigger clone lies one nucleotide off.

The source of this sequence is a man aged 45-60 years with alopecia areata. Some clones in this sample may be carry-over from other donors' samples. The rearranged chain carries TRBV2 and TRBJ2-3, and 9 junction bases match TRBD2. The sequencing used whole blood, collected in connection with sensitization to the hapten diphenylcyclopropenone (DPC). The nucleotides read TGTGCCAGCTTAGCGGGAGACCGTGCAGATACGCAGTATTTT. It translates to CASLAGDRADTQYF. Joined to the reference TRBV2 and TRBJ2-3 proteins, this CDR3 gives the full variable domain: EPEVTQTPSHQVTQMGQEVILRCVPISNHLYFYWYRQILGQKVEFLVSFYNNEISEKSEIFDDQFSVERPDGSNFTLKIRSTKLEDSAMYFCASLAGDRADTQYFGPGTRLTVL.